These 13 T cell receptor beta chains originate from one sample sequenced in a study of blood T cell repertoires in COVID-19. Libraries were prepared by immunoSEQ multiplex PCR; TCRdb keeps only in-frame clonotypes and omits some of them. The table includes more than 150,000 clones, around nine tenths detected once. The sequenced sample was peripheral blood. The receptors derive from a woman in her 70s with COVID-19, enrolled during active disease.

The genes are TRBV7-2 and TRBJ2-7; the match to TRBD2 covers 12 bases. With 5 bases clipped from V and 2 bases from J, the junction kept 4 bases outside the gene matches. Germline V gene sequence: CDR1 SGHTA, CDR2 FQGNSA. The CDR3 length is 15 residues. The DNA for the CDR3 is TGTGCCAGCAGCGTGACTAGCGGGAGCACCTACGAGCAGTACTTC. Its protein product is CASSVTSGSTYEQYF.

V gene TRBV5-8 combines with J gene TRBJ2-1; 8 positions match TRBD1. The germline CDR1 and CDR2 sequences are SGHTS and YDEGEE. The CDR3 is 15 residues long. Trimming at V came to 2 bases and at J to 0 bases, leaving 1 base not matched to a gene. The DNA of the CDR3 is TGTGCCAGCAGCTTCGACAGGGGCTCCTACAATGAGCAGTTCTTC. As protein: CASSFDRGSYNEQFF.

The CDR3 is CASSPTGREGEKLFF. In DNA form, the CDR3 reads TGTGCCAGCAGTCCCACAGGGAGGGAAGGGGAAAAACTGTTTTTT. V gene TRBV6-5 combines with J gene TRBJ1-4, with D maybe TRBD1 (6 bases). V was trimmed by 5 bases and J by 8 bases, leaving 18 bases between them. CDR3 size: 15 residues. Germline V gene sequence: CDR1 MNHEY, CDR2 SVGAGI.

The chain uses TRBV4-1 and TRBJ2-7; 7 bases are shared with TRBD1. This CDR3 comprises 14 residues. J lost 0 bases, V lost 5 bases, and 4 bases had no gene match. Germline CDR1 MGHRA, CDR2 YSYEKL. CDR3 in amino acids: CASSYRDSSYEQYF. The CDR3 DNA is TGCGCCAGCAGCTACCGGGACAGCTCCTACGAGCAGTACTTC.

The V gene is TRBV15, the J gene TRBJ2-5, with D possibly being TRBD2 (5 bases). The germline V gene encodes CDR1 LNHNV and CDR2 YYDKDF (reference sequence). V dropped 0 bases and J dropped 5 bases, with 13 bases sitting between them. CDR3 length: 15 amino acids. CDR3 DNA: TGTGCCACCAGCAGAGATGCCGCGGGCGGGGAGACCCAGTACTTC. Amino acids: CATSRDAAGGETQYF.

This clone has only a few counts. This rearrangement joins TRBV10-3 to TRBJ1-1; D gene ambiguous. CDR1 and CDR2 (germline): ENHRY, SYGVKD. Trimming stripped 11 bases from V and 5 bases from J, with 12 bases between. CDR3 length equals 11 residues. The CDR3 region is CASLSVTEAFF. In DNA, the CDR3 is TGTGCCTCCCTCTCGGTTACTGAAGCTTTCTTT.

CDR3 in DNA: TGTGCCAGCAGCAAAGGGGACAATATAGTCGGACAGGGGGGCGCGATCCAGCCCCAGCATTTT. Protein product: CASSKGDNIVGQGGAIQPQHF. The V call is TRBV21-1, the J call TRBJ1-5; the D call in the table, TRBD1, was not verified against the DNA. TRBV21-1 is flagged as a pseudogene. This CDR3 is built from 21 residues.

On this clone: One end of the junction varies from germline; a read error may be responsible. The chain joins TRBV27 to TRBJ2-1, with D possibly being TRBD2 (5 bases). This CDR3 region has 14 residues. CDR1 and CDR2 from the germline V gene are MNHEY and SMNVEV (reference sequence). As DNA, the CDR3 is TGTGCCAGCAGTTTATCGCCGTGGACTGGTGGAATGATCTTC. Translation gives CASSLSPWTGGMIF.

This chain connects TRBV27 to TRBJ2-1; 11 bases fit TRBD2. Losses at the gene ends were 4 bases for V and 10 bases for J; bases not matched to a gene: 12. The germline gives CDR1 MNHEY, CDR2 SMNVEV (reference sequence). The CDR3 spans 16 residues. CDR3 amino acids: CASSWASSGRPWEQFF. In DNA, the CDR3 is TGTGCCAGCAGTTGGGCTTCTAGCGGGAGGCCCTGGGAGCAGTTCTTC.

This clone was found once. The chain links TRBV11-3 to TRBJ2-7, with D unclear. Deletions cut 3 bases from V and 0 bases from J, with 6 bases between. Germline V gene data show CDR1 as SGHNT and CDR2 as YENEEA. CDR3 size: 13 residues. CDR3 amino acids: CASSFGSSYEQYF. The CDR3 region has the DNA TGTGCCAGCAGCTTTGGCAGCTCCTACGAGCAGTACTTC.

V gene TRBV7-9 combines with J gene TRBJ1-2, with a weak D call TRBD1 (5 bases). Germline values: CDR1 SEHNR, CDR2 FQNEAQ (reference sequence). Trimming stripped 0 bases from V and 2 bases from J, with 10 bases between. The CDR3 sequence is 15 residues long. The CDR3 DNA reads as TGTGCCAGCAGCTTAGCATGGGGCGAGAACTATGGCTACACCTTC. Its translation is CASSLAWGENYGYTF.

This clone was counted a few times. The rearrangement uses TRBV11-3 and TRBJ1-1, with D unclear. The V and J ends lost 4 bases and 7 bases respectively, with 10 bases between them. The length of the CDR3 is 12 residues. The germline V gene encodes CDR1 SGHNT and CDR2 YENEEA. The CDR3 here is CASSSRQVEAFF. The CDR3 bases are TGTGCCAGCAGCTCCCGGCAGGTTGAAGCTTTCTTT.

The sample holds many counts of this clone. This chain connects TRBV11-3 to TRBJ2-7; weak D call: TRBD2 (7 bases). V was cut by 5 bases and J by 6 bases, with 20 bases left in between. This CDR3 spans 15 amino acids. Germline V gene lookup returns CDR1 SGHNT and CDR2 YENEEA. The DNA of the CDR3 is TGTGCCAGCAGCCAGGGGAGGGTCTCGGGTAGCGAGCAGTACTTC. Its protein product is CASSQGRVSGSEQYF.